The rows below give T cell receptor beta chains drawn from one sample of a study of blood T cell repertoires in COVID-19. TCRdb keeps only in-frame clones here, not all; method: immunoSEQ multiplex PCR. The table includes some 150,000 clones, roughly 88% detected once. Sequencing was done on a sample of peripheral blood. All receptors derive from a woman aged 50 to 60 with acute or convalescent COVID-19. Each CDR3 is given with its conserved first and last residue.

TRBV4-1 CASSQLAGVGNEQFF
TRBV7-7 CASSAAINEKLFF
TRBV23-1 CASRETGSGYTF
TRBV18 CASSPYGGGTSGNTIYF
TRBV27 CASSLAGVNYEQYF
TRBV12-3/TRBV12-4 CASSLAGGEKLFF
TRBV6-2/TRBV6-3 CASSFLLRGTSTYEQYF
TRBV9 CASSVNSGGAEEQYF
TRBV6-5 CASRTTGLYGYTF
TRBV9 CASSVVGAAPNNEQFF
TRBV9 CASSVETGGTYEQYF
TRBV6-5 CASSYSNGVGEKLFF
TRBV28 CASSWQYTEAFF
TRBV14 CASSQGQIYGYTF
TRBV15 CATSGSRGILGKLFF
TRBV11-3 CASSLEAGGNTGELFF
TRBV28 CASSASGSTHEQYF
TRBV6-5 CASSYVSGQGGYTF
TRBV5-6 CASSFISGRDEQFF
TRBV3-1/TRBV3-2 CASSQSRGSDSYNEQFF
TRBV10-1 CASSEMASGSTDTQYF
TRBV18 CASSPDSYNEQFF
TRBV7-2 CASSFFFGYEQYF
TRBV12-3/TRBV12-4 CASSKQGNQPQHF
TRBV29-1 CSVLGGGTEAFF
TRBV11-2 CASSLDLGYSPLHF
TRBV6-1 CASSERTGRTNGYTF
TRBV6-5 CASSYGLAGGRLFF
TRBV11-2 CASSWAGGTGNTIYF
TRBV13 CASSLGPGQGNNSPLHF
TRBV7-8 CASSDRLGGNTEAFF
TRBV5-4 CASSSKTGFTEAFF
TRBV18 CASSPTGLVNQPQHF
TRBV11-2 CASSLTGYSEKLFF
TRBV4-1 CASSQNRPRVSNSPLHF
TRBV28 CASVRGSRGNTIYF
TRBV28 CASSFDRGSNPPQHF
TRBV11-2 CASSFKASGNTIYF
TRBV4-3 CASSQVPGLAGGETQYF
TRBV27 CASSLVPPTSYGYTF
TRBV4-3 CASSHPLSSGAGELFF
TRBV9 CASSVAMPANTGELFF
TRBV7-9 CASSSERQFSYF
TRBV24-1 CATSVGGQGAYEQYF
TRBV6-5 CASSLAGVGSEAFF
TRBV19 CASSNFGEQYNQPQHF
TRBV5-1 CASSSGTHATGELFF
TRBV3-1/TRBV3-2 CASSHSGPLSYEQYF
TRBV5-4 CASSTGPGGNQPQHF
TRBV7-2 CASSPGQGYGYTF
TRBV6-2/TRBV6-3 CASSYSIYRGDHEQYF
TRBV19 CASSRDSPSSYEQYF
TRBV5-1 CASSLDAVGLGEQYF
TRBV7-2 CASSLYYEAFF
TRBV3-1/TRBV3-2 CASSQDLGAEQYF